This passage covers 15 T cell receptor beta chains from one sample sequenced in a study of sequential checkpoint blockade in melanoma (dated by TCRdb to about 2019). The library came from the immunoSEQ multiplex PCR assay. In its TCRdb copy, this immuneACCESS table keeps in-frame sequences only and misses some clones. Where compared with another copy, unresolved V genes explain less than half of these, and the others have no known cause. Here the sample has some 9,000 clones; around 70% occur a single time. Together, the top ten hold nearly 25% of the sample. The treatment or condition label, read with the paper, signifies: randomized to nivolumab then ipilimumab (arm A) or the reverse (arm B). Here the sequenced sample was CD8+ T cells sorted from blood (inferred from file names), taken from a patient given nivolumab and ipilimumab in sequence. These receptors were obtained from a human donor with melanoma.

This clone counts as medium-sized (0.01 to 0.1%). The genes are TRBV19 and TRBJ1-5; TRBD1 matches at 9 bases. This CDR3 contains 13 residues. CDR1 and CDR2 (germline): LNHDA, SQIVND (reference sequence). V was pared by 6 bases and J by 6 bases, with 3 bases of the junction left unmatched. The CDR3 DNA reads TGTGCCAGTAGCCGGACAGGGGCTCAGCCCCAGCATTTT. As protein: CASSRTGAQPQHF. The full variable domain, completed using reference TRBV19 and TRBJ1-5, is DGGITQSPKYLFRKEGQNVTLSCEQNLNHDAMYWYRQDPGQGLRLIYYSQIVNDFQKGDIAEGYSVSREKKESFPLTVTSAQKNPTAFYLCASSRTGAQPQHFGDGTRLSIL.

In nucleotides, the CDR3 is TGTGCCAGCAGTAGGACTCGGACAGGAGAAGAGACCCAGTACTTC. This codes for CASSRTRTGEETQYF. This rearrangement joins TRBV6-6 to TRBJ2-5; 7 positions agree with TRBD1. Trimming cost V 5 bases and J 3 bases; bases outside gene matches: 9. Germline loops: CDR1 MNHNY, CDR2 SVGAGI (reference sequence). This CDR3 has 15 amino acids.

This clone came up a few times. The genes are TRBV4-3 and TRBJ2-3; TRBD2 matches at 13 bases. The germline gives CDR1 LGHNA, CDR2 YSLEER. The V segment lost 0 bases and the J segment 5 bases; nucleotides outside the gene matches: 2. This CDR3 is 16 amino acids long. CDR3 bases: TGCGCCAGCAGCCAAGAGACTAGCGGGGGGCTAGATACGCAGTATTTT. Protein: CASSQETSGGLDTQYF.

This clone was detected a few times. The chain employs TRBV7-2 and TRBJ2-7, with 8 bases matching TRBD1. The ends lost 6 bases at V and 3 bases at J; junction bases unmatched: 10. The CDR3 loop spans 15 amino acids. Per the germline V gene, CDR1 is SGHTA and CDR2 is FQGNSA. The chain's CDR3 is CASRPFGQGGYEQYF. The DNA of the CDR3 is TGTGCCAGCAGACCCTTCGGACAGGGAGGCTACGAGCAGTACTTC.

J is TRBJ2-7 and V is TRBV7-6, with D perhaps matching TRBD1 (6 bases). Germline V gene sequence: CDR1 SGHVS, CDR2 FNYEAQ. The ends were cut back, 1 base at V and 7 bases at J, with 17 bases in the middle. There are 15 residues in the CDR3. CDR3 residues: CASSLVGGQLGEQYF. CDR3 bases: TGTGCCAGCAGCTTAGTGGGTGGACAGCTGGGGGAGCAGTACTTC.

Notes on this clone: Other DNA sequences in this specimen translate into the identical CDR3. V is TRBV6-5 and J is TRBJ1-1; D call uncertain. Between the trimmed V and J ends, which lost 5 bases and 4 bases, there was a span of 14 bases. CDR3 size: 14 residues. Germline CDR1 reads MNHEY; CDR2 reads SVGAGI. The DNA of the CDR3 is TGTGCCAGCAGTCCGAGTCTCCACGGCACTGAAGCTTTCTTT. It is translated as CASSPSLHGTEAFF.

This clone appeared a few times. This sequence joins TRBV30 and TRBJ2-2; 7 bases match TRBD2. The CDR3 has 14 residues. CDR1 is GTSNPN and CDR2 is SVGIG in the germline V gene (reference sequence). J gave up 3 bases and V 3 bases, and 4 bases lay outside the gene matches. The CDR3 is CAWRAGADTGELFF. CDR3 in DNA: TGTGCCTGGAGGGCGGGAGCCGACACCGGGGAGCTGTTTTTT.

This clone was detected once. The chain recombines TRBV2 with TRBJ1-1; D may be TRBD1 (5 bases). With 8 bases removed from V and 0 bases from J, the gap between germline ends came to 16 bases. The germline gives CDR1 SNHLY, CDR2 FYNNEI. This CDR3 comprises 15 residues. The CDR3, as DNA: TGTGCCAGCCTTACGGGGGGAACTATGAACACTGAAGCTTTCTTT. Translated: CASLTGGTMNTEAFF.

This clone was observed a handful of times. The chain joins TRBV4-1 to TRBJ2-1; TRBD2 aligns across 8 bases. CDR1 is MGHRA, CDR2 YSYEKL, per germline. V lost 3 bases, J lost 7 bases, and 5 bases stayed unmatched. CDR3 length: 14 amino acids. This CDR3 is CASSHARLANEQFF. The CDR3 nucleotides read TGCGCCAGCAGCCACGCCCGACTAGCGAATGAGCAGTTCTTC.

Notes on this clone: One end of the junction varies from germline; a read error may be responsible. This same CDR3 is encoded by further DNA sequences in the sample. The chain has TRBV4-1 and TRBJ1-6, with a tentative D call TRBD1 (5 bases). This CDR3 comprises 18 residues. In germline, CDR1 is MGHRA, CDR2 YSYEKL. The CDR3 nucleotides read TGCGCCAGCAGCCTAGAAGAGTCAGGGCCAGGTTATAATTCCCCCCTCCACTTT. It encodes CASSLEESGPGYNSPLHF.

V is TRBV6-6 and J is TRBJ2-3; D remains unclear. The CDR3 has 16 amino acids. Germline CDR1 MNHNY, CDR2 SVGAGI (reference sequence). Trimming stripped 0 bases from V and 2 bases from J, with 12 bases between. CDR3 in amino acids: CASSYSIVQATDTQYF. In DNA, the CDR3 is TGTGCCAGCAGTTACTCGATTGTCCAGGCCACAGATACGCAGTATTTT.

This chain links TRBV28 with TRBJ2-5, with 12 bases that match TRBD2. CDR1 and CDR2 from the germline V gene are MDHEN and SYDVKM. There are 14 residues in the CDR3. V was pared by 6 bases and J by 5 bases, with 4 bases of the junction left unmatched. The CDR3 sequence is CASSRLAGVETQYF. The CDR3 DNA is TGTGCCAGCAGCAGACTAGCGGGAGTGGAGACCCAGTACTTC. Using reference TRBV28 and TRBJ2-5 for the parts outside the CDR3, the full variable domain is DVKVTQSSRYLVKRTGEKVFLECVQDMDHENMFWYRQDPGLGLRLIYFSYDVKMKEKGDIPEGYSVSREKKERFSLILESASTNQTSMYLCASSRLAGVETQYFGPGTRLLVL.

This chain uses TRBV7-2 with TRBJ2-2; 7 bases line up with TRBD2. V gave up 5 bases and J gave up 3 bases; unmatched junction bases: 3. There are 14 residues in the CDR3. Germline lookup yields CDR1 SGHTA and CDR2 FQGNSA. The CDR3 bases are TGTGCCAGCAGCCCGGGACTATACACCGGGGAGCTGTTTTTT. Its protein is CASSPGLYTGELFF.

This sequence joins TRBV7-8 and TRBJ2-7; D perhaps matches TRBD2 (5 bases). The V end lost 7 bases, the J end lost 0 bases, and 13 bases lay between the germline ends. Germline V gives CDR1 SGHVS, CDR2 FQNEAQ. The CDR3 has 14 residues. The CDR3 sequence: CASTERESSYEQYF. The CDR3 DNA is TGTGCCAGCACCGAGAGGGAAAGCTCCTACGAGCAGTACTTC.

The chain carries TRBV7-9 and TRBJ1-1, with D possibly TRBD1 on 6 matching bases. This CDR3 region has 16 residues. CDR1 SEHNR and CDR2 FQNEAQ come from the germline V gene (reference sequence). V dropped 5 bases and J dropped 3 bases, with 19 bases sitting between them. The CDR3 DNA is TGTGCCAGCAGCACTAGTTGGACAGTTTCGGACACTGAAGCTTTCTTT. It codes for CASSTSWTVSDTEAFF.